This T cell receptor (beta chain) was captured by sequencing in a study of cytomegalovirus exposure and HLA in healthy donors. Overall study findings and caveats: Donors belonging to an Asian-associated ancestry cluster reportedly showed fewer N-insertions in productive TCRs than the approximately 690-donor mean, according to what a later analysis found.

The PCR employed 60 Vbeta primers together with 13 Jbeta primers. The protocol was immunoSEQ multiplex PCR, while the TCRdb copy is restricted to in-frame clones and leaves out a portion. The table shows approximately 200,000 clones, with more than 65% occurring only once. Comments on this clone: Its antigen remains unidentified.

Sample: PBMCs. The clonotype originates from a girl aged 10 to 17 in good health and CMV-seropositive.

The CDR3 bases are TGTGCCAGCAGCTCCACGAAGACAGGGATAGACACCATATATTTT. It translates to CASSSTKTGIDTIYF. V is TRBV11-2 and J is TRBJ1-3; 7 bases are a match to TRBD1. The germline CDR1 and CDR2 sequences are SGHAT and FQNNGV. With 4 bases clipped from V and 8 bases from J, the junction kept 11 bases outside the gene matches. The length of the CDR3 is 15 residues.